These 8 T cell receptor beta chains were all obtained from the same sample, sequenced in a study of cytomegalovirus exposure and HLA in healthy donors. Both 60 Vbeta primers and 13 Jbeta primers went into the PCR. Using immunoSEQ multiplex PCR, the repertoire was profiled, and TCRdb retains in-frame clones only, with some absent. The sample data list over 75,000 clones. Sequenced material: PBMCs. These receptors all come from a man aged 50-59 years in good health and CMV-seronegative.

The gene calls are TRBV5-1 and TRBJ1-1; weak D call: TRBD1 (6 bases). The CDR3 has 16 amino acids. Trimming cost V 4 bases and J 2 bases, with 18 bases left between them. Germline CDR1 SGHRS, CDR2 YFSETQ. The CDR3 loop is CASSVRSQGSNTEAFF. The CDR3, as DNA: TGCGCCAGCAGCGTCCGATCACAGGGTAGCAACACTGAAGCTTTCTTT.

This sequence joins TRBV5-1 and TRBJ1-2, with a tentative D call TRBD1 (6 bases). There are 13 residues in the CDR3. CDR1 is SGHRS, CDR2 YFSETQ, per germline. With 2 bases removed from V and 4 bases from J, the gap between germline ends came to 9 bases. The CDR3 is CASSLQGGYGYTF. CDR3 sequence (DNA): TGCGCCAGCAGCTTACAGGGCGGCTATGGCTACACCTTC.

The chain has TRBV4-1 and TRBJ2-2; D gene unclear. The CDR3 is made up of 16 amino acids. V gave up 1 base and J gave up 3 bases, with 12 bases separating them. Germline loops: CDR1 MGHRA, CDR2 YSYEKL. The CDR3 protein is CASSQGSIDYTGELFF. DNA for the CDR3: TGCGCCAGCAGCCAAGGTTCAATCGACTACACCGGGGAGCTGTTTTTT.

This sequence joins TRBV9 and TRBJ2-1; tentative D call: TRBD1 (6 bases). The CDR3 runs 16 residues. Germline values: CDR1 SGDLS, CDR2 YYNGEE. Trimming took 2 bases from V and 0 from J, leaving 12 bases between them. The CDR3 nucleotides read TGTGCCAGCAGCGTCCTAGGACAGCTCTCCTACAATGAGCAGTTCTTC. It encodes CASSVLGQLSYNEQFF.

The J gene is TRBJ2-3, the V gene TRBV6-5; D may be TRBD2 (6 bases). This CDR3 has 13 residues. Germline V gene lookup returns CDR1 MNHEY and CDR2 SVGAGI. Between the trimmed V and J ends, which lost 7 bases and 4 bases, there was a span of 12 bases. The CDR3 loop is CASIGGKPDTQYF. CDR3 coding DNA: TGTGCCAGCATTGGGGGGAAACCAGATACGCAGTATTTT.

The chain has TRBV7-8 and TRBJ2-1; 8 bases are shared with TRBD2. The V and J ends lost 1 base and 6 bases, in that order; junction bases with no gene match: 11. There are 17 residues in the CDR3. Germline loops: CDR1 SGHVS, CDR2 FQNEAQ. The DNA for the CDR3 is TGTGCCAGCAGCTTAGAGATCGCGGGGGGATACCCCAATGAGCAGTTCTTC. Translating gives CASSLEIAGGYPNEQFF.

The chain uses TRBV7-9 and TRBJ2-7; D call uncertain. CDR3 size: 11 residues. The V and J ends lost 5 bases and 7 bases respectively, with 9 bases between them. Germline CDR1 reads SEHNR; CDR2 reads FQNEAQ (reference sequence). The CDR3 here is CASSLRQEQYF. CDR3 nucleotide sequence: TGTGCCAGCAGCCTAAGACAAGAGCAGTACTTC. The full variable domain, in which reference TRBV7-9 and TRBJ2-7 provide the parts outside the CDR3, is DTGVSQNPRHKITKRGQNVTFRCDPISEHNRLYWYRQTLGQGPEFLTYFQNEAQLEKSRLLSDRFSAERPKGSFSTLEIQRTEQGDSAMYLCASSLRQEQYFGPGTRLTVT.

The chain uses TRBV2 and TRBJ1-2; no clear D gene. Germline CDR1 and CDR2: SNHLY and FYNNEI. V dropped 3 bases and J dropped 2 bases, with 10 bases sitting between them. There are 14 residues in the CDR3. CDR3 nucleotides: TGTGCCAGCAGTGAGGAGGGATACAACTATGGCTACACCTTC. Protein sequence: CASSEEGYNYGYTF.